Listed here is a single T cell receptor beta chain. From the RACE reads, TCRdb called clonotypes with MiXCR, one entry per CDR3 protein. In the table there are some 110,000 distinct CDR3 sequences, around 12% of which are singletons. Time point of the sample: pre-sensitization, week 0. As to treatment: therapeutic diphenylcyclopropenone sensitization with weekly scalp DPC. Every patch test was put on after a blood sample was taken. Germline CDR1 is MDHEN and CDR2 is SYDVKM. V was pared by 5 bases and J by 2 bases, with 11 bases between. The CDR3 spans 14 residues. This sample was taken from a study of human T cells and chemical hapten exposure. Study summary: Read at 6 days, the patch tests placed 0.01% DPC on the upper back.

Sequencing was performed on whole blood, taken in connection with sensitization to the hapten diphenylcyclopropenone (DPC). The clonotype comes from a woman between 45 and 65 years old with alopecia areata. Some clones in this sample may be carry-over from other donors' samples. The rearrangement joins TRBV28 to TRBJ2-3; the D gene could be TRBD1 or TRBD2 (5 bases each). DNA of the CDR3: TGTGCCAGCAGTAGGGACGGCACCACAGATACGCAGTATTTT. Translating gives CASSRDGTTDTQYF.